Following are 7 T cell receptor beta chains from one sample sequenced in a study of T cells in Graves' hyperthyroidism and ophthalmopathy. Regions amplified from RNA transcripts were the TCR beta CDR3 regions. A first-round RT-PCR of the TCR CDR3 used the HTBI primer set. TCRdb redid the calling of the multiplex PCR reads with MiXCR, one entry per CDR3 protein. The data hold a few hundred thousand distinct CDR3 sequences, with roughly 15% observed a single time. The sample was blood. The receptors originated from a woman aged 18 to 35 with Graves' ophthalmopathy.

In DNA form, the CDR3 reads TGTGCCACCAGTGATTTGAACCACAATGAGCAGTTCTTC. This translates into CATSDLNHNEQFF. The rearrangement joins TRBV24-1 to TRBJ2-1; no firm D call. The CDR3 loop spans 13 amino acids. Between the trimmed V and J ends, which lost 0 bases and 5 bases, there was a span of 4 bases. Germline V CDR1 and CDR2: KGHDR, SFDVKD.

Many counts were recorded for this clonotype. The rearrangement joins TRBV28 to TRBJ2-1; TRBD2 aligns across 9 bases. Germline-derived CDR1 and CDR2 are MDHEN and SYDVKM. CDR3 length: 15 amino acids. Trimming took 3 bases from V and 2 from J; bases not matched to a gene: 2. CDR3 sequence: CASSFKREAYNEQFF. CDR3 in DNA: TGTGCCAGCAGTTTTAAGCGGGAGGCCTACAATGAGCAGTTCTTC.

Ten or more counts support this clonotype. This rearrangement joins TRBV18 to TRBJ2-1; the match to TRBD2 covers 10 bases. Germline loops: CDR1 KGHSH, CDR2 LQKENI. The CDR3 sequence is 14 residues long. V dropped 3 bases and J dropped 9; count of bases not matched to a gene: 5. CDR3: CASSPSGRAGEQFF. CDR3 nucleotide sequence: TGTGCCAGCTCACCGAGCGGGAGGGCTGGTGAGCAGTTCTTC.

This clonotype was detected many times. The chain employs TRBV7-8 and TRBJ2-3; D perhaps matches TRBD1 (5 bases). Germline CDR1 is SGHVS and CDR2 is FQNEAQ. The CDR3 extends over 18 amino acids. V was shortened by 5 bases and J by 5 bases, with 26 bases between the two germline ends. The CDR3 DNA follows: TGTGCCAGCAGCCCCACCGTGGGGCTGGGCGGAGAGGAAGATACGCAGTATTTT. It specifies CASSPTVGLGGEEDTQYF.

The chain recombines TRBV6-1 with TRBJ1-2; D is perhaps TRBD1 (5 bases). This CDR3 region has 13 residues. CDR1 is MNHNS and CDR2 is SASEGT in the germline V gene. Trimming took 5 bases from V and 4 from J, leaving 11 bases between them. The CDR3 loop is CASSPQEFYGYTF. As DNA, the CDR3 is TGTGCCAGCAGTCCACAGGAATTCTATGGCTACACCTTC.

This clonotype was observed a handful of times. The V and J genes are TRBV24-1 and TRBJ1-1, with a possible D match to TRBD1 (6 bases). V shed 4 bases and J shed 4 bases, with 12 bases lying between them. The CDR3 runs 14 residues. Per the germline V gene, CDR1 is KGHDR and CDR2 is SFDVKD. In DNA, the CDR3 is TGTGCCACCAGTGACTCTACCAGGGGCACTGAAGCTTTCTTT. Its translation is CATSDSTRGTEAFF.

Ten or more counts support this clonotype. The chain is built from TRBV28 and TRBJ1-1; D uncertain. This CDR3 has 13 amino acids. V dropped 3 bases and J dropped 6 bases, with 11 bases sitting between them. The germline V gene encodes CDR1 MDHEN and CDR2 SYDVKM. The CDR3 loop reads CASSFPESAEAFF. The DNA of the CDR3 is TGTGCCAGCAGTTTCCCTGAATCGGCTGAAGCTTTCTTT.